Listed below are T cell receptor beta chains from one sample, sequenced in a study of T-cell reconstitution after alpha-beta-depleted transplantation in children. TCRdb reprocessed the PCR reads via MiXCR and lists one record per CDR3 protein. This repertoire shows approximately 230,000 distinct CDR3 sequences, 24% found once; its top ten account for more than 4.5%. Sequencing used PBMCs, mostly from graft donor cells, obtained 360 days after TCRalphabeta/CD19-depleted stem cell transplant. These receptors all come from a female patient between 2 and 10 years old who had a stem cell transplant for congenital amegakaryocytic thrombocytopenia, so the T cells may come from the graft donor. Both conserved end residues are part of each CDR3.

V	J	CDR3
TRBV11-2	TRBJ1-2	CASSVQGGSPFYGYTF
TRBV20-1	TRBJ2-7	CSARDWGRGEQYF
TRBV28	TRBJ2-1	CASSWDYQLRRDEQFF
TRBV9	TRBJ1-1	CASSARQGTEAFF
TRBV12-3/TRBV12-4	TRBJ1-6	CASSLRLAYNSPLHF
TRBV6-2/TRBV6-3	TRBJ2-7	CASSSERGISYEQYF
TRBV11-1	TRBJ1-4	CASSPPRGRLSTNEKLFF
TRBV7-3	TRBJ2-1	CASSLQGGFYNEQFF
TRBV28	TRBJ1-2	CASSLGGQGMNYGYTF
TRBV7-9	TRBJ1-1	CASSPLGRAETTEAFF
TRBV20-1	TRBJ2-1	CSATTGLAVLSSYNEQFF
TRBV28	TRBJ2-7	CASRQCRSSPNEQYF
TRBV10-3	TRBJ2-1	CAITRGDNEQFF
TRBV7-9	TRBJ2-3	CATSLGLDTQYF
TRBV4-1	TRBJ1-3	CASSLDQEGRISGNTIYF
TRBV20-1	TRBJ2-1	CSARPGLYNEQFF
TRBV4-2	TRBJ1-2	CASTLLGVGTNYGYTF
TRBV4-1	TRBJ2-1	CASRLPGQGIKFF
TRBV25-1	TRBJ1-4	CASSERGGLNEKLFF
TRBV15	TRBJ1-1	CATSRTQTGANEAFF
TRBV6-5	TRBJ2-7	CASSYSGKRKGEQYF
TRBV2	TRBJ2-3	CASRALADTQYF
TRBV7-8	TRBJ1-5	CASSRGWGGHQPQHF
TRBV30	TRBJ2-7	CAWSRRRTGVAYEQYF
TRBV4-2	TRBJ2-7	CASSQVWDREYEQYF
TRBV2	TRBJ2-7	CASDVAWGQGRIYEQYF
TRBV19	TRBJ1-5	CASTFGGTLPQHF
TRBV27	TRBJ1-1	CASSLSWRNTEAFF